Listed below are T cell receptor beta chains from one sample, sequenced in a study of T-cell memory formation after mild COVID-19. One entry per CDR3 protein, called by TCRdb with MiXCR from the 5' RACE reads. The table records 250,000 to 350,000 distinct CDR3 sequences, over 11% of them present only once. The sample consisted of PBMCs or a T cell subset sorted from them (not recorded which). The receptors were sampled from a man aged 18 to 35 who had mild COVID-19 (a few samples of this study predate the infection). Cell type and time point are not known. Each CDR3 is given with its conserved first and last residue. D genes are given only for firm matches. A clone size is listed for some rows: how often the clone was seen (once, few, many), or a class if it is expanded.

J gene: TRBJ2-1; V gene: TRBV3-1; clone size: few; D gene: .; CDR3 DNA: TGTGCCAGCAGCCAAGACGGGGGTTCCTACAATGAGCAGTTCTTC; CDR3 protein: CASSQDGGSYNEQFF
J gene: TRBJ2-2; V gene: TRBV5-1; clone size: many; D gene: .; CDR3 DNA: TGCGCCAGCAGCTCCACCTTCCTGGGCACCGGGGAGCTGTTTTTT; CDR3 protein: CASSSTFLGTGELFF
J gene: TRBJ1-1; V gene: TRBV6-5; clone size: .; D gene: .; CDR3 DNA: TGTGCCAGCAGTTACTCCCCAGGGTTGGTCACTGAAGCTTTCTTT; CDR3 protein: CASSYSPGLVTEAFF
J gene: TRBJ2-2; V gene: TRBV6-6; clone size: .; D gene: TRBD1; CDR3 DNA: TGTGCCAGCAGTTCTGGACAGGGGCTTGTCGGGGAGCTGTTTTTT; CDR3 protein: CASSSGQGLVGELFF
J gene: TRBJ2-5; V gene: TRBV7-9; clone size: few; D gene: .; CDR3 DNA: TGTGCCAGCGGCAGAGGGGGAGAGACCCAGTACTTC; CDR3 protein: CASGRGGETQYF
J gene: TRBJ1-1; V gene: TRBV12-3/TRBV12-4; clone size: .; D gene: .; CDR3 DNA: TGTGCCAGCCTTAATCCGGACGGGACCACTGAAGCTTTCTTT; CDR3 protein: CASLNPDGTTEAFF
J gene: TRBJ1-2; V gene: TRBV12-3/TRBV12-4; clone size: few; D gene: .; CDR3 DNA: TGTGCCAGCAGTTTAAACAGGGTTAACTATGGCTACACCTTC; CDR3 protein: CASSLNRVNYGYTF
J gene: TRBJ2-1; V gene: TRBV23-1; clone size: .; D gene: .; CDR3 DNA: TGCGCCAGCAGTCCCGATGGGCGCAATGAGCAGTTCTTC; CDR3 protein: CASSPDGRNEQFF
J gene: TRBJ1-1; V gene: TRBV20-1; clone size: few; D gene: .; CDR3 DNA: TGCAGTGCTAGAGGGGGCTCGGCGGAAGCTTTCTTT; CDR3 protein: CSARGGSAEAFF
J gene: TRBJ2-3; V gene: TRBV28; clone size: few; D gene: TRBD2; CDR3 DNA: TGTGCCAGCAGCCCTGACGGACTAGCGCTAGATACGCAGTATTTT; CDR3 protein: CASSPDGLALDTQYF
J gene: TRBJ2-1; V gene: TRBV7-9; clone size: few; D gene: TRBD1; CDR3 DNA: TGTGCCAGCAGCTTACGGGACAGTATTCCGGATGAGCAGTTCTTC; CDR3 protein: CASSLRDSIPDEQFF
J gene: TRBJ1-2; V gene: TRBV5-8; clone size: .; D gene: .; CDR3 DNA: TGTGCCAGCAGCTCGGCTACCGGGACCTACTATGGCTACACCTTC; CDR3 protein: CASSSATGTYYGYTF
J gene: TRBJ2-3; V gene: TRBV19; clone size: few; D gene: TRBD2; CDR3 DNA: TGTGCCAGTAGTTCGAGAGCGGGGGGCACAGATACGCAGTATTTT; CDR3 protein: CASSSRAGGTDTQYF
J gene: TRBJ2-3; V gene: TRBV11-2; clone size: .; D gene: .; CDR3 DNA: TGTGCCAGCAGCTTCCAGGGACCGGGGGATACGCAGTATTTT; CDR3 protein: CASSFQGPGDTQYF
J gene: TRBJ2-1; V gene: TRBV7-6; clone size: .; D gene: TRBD2; CDR3 DNA: TGTGCCAGCAGCTTCTTAGCGGGAAGGGAGTCCTACAATGAGCAGTTCTTC; CDR3 protein: CASSFLAGRESYNEQFF
J gene: TRBJ1-4; V gene: TRBV27; clone size: .; D gene: .; CDR3 DNA: TGTGCCAGCAAGATGGGCAGGTTGGAAAAACTGTTTTTT; CDR3 protein: CASKMGRLEKLFF
J gene: TRBJ2-1; V gene: TRBV29-1; clone size: .; D gene: .; CDR3 DNA: TGCAGCCCCCGGGTCGTCGGGGCGAATGAGCAGTTCTTC; CDR3 protein: CSPRVVGANEQFF
J gene: TRBJ2-2; V gene: TRBV6-2/TRBV6-3; clone size: .; D gene: .; CDR3 DNA: TGTGCCAGCAGCGACTACCCCGCGAACACCGGGGAGCTGTTTTTT; CDR3 protein: CASSDYPANTGELFF
J gene: TRBJ1-1; V gene: TRBV29-1; clone size: few; D gene: .; CDR3 DNA: TGCAGCGTCGCAGTCAGTGACACTGAAGCTTTCTTT; CDR3 protein: CSVAVSDTEAFF
J gene: TRBJ2-1; V gene: TRBV5-1; clone size: .; D gene: TRBD2; CDR3 DNA: TGCGCCAGCAGCTCCGGACTAGACAATGAGCAGTTCTTC; CDR3 protein: CASSSGLDNEQFF
J gene: TRBJ2-2; V gene: TRBV5-1; clone size: many; D gene: .; CDR3 DNA: TGCGCCAGCAGCTTAGGAGGGGTGCGTGACGGGGAGCTGTTTTTT; CDR3 protein: CASSLGGVRDGELFF
J gene: TRBJ2-3; V gene: TRBV5-1; clone size: many; D gene: TRBD2; CDR3 DNA: TGCGCCAGCAGCTTCGGGACTAGCGGGAGCCCTAGCACAGATACGCAGTATTTT; CDR3 protein: CASSFGTSGSPSTDTQYF
J gene: TRBJ1-2; V gene: TRBV6-1; clone size: .; D gene: TRBD1; CDR3 DNA: TGTGCCACCAACATCGGGACAGACTATGGCTACACCTTC; CDR3 protein: CATNIGTDYGYTF
J gene: TRBJ1-1; V gene: TRBV12-3/TRBV12-4; clone size: .; D gene: .; CDR3 DNA: TGTGCCAGCAGCCGACTACTTACAGGGACGGGCACTGAAGCTTTCTTT; CDR3 protein: CASSRLLTGTGTEAFF
J gene: TRBJ1-2; V gene: TRBV6-5; clone size: few; D gene: .; CDR3 DNA: TGTGCCAGCAGTTACTCGACGAGGGTGGGCTATGGCTACACCTTC; CDR3 protein: CASSYSTRVGYGYTF
J gene: TRBJ1-2; V gene: TRBV5-5; clone size: few; D gene: .; CDR3 DNA: TGTGCCAGCAGCTCCCCTGTCGTCGGGATTCGGAACTATGGCTACACCTTC; CDR3 protein: CASSSPVVGIRNYGYTF
J gene: TRBJ1-2; V gene: TRBV3-1; clone size: .; D gene: .; CDR3 DNA: TGTGCCAGCAGCCAAGAGGGGGAAGGCTACACCTTC; CDR3 protein: CASSQEGEGYTF
J gene: TRBJ2-5; V gene: TRBV18; clone size: .; D gene: .; CDR3 DNA: TGTGCCAGCTCACCATCGGGTGAGGGAGAGACCCAGTACTTC; CDR3 protein: CASSPSGEGETQYF
J gene: TRBJ2-1; V gene: TRBV5-1; clone size: .; D gene: .; CDR3 DNA: TGCGCCAGCAGAGCGTTGGCAGCCTCCTCCTACAATGAGCAGTTCTTC; CDR3 protein: CASRALAASSYNEQFF
J gene: TRBJ2-5; V gene: TRBV10-3; clone size: many; D gene: .; CDR3 DNA: TGTGCCATCAGTGCAGGGGACGGCCAAGAGACCCAGTACTTC; CDR3 protein: CAISAGDGQETQYF
J gene: TRBJ2-5; V gene: TRBV5-1; clone size: few; D gene: TRBD2; CDR3 DNA: TGCGCCAGCAGCCCAACTAGCGGGGGGTCCCCCCTTCAAGAGACCCAGTACTTC; CDR3 protein: CASSPTSGGSPLQETQYF
J gene: TRBJ2-7; V gene: TRBV3-1; clone size: few; D gene: .; CDR3 DNA: TGTGCCAGCAGCCAGATCGGTCAGGGGCCTAACGAGCAGTACTTC; CDR3 protein: CASSQIGQGPNEQYF
J gene: TRBJ2-3; V gene: TRBV7-2; clone size: few; D gene: TRBD2; CDR3 DNA: TGTGCCAGCAGCTTGACTAGCGGGGGGGCCAAGAGGCAGGCAGATACGCAGTATTTT; CDR3 protein: CASSLTSGGAKRQADTQYF
J gene: TRBJ1-2; V gene: TRBV2; clone size: few; D gene: TRBD1; CDR3 DNA: TGTGCCAGCAGTGAAGCTCCCGGGACAGGCTATGGCTACACCTTC; CDR3 protein: CASSEAPGTGYGYTF
J gene: TRBJ2-2; V gene: TRBV4-1; clone size: .; D gene: .; CDR3 DNA: TGCGCCAGCAGCCACGCGATGGGTTCCGGTACCGGGGAGCTGTTTTTT; CDR3 protein: CASSHAMGSGTGELFF
J gene: TRBJ2-7; V gene: TRBV25-1; clone size: .; D gene: .; CDR3 DNA: TGTGCCAGCAGGGGGCCCGGGTCCTACGAGCAGTACTTC; CDR3 protein: CASRGPGSYEQYF
J gene: TRBJ1-4; V gene: TRBV4-1; clone size: few; D gene: .; CDR3 DNA: TGCGCCAGCAGCCAAGTGGGGTCTACTAATGAAAAACTGTTTTTT; CDR3 protein: CASSQVGSTNEKLFF
J gene: TRBJ2-1; V gene: TRBV19; clone size: few; D gene: TRBD2; CDR3 DNA: TGTGCCAGTAACCTTCCTGGTGGCGGGGGGGAGAATGAGCAGTTCTTC; CDR3 protein: CASNLPGGGGENEQFF
J gene: TRBJ2-1; V gene: TRBV6-2/TRBV6-3; clone size: many; D gene: .; CDR3 DNA: TGTGCCAGCAGCCTAGAACAGGACTCCTACAATGAGCAGTTCTTC; CDR3 protein: CASSLEQDSYNEQFF
J gene: TRBJ2-3; V gene: TRBV4-2; clone size: .; D gene: .; CDR3 DNA: TGTGCCAGCAGCCAAGCTCAACTAGCTCTTGGGACAGATACGCAGTATTTT; CDR3 protein: CASSQAQLALGTDTQYF
J gene: TRBJ2-3; V gene: TRBV5-1; clone size: .; D gene: TRBD2; CDR3 DNA: TGCGCCAGCAGCGGGGGGACTAGTTCCGATACGCAGTATTTT; CDR3 protein: CASSGGTSSDTQYF
J gene: TRBJ2-1; V gene: TRBV30; clone size: few; D gene: TRBD1; CDR3 DNA: TGTGCCTGGACCACCCCAGGGGGTGTATACAATGAGCAGTTCTTC; CDR3 protein: CAWTTPGGVYNEQFF
J gene: TRBJ2-5; V gene: TRBV6-5; clone size: .; D gene: .; CDR3 DNA: TGTGCCAGCGGCCCCCGACAAGAGACCCAGTACTTC; CDR3 protein: CASGPRQETQYF
J gene: TRBJ2-7; V gene: TRBV4-3; clone size: .; D gene: .; CDR3 DNA: TGCGCCAGCAGCCAAGATCTCGGCGGGGGCCGCTACGAGCAGTACTTC; CDR3 protein: CASSQDLGGGRYEQYF
J gene: TRBJ2-1; V gene: TRBV12-3/TRBV12-4; clone size: few; D gene: .; CDR3 DNA: TGTGCCAGCAGTTTCCGGCAGGGGTCCTACAATGAGCAGTTCTTC; CDR3 protein: CASSFRQGSYNEQFF
J gene: TRBJ2-7; V gene: TRBV7-3; clone size: many; D gene: .; CDR3 DNA: TGTGCCAGCAGCTTAAATCCGGCGCGAATCTACGAGCAGTACTTC; CDR3 protein: CASSLNPARIYEQYF
J gene: TRBJ2-1; V gene: TRBV7-2; clone size: .; D gene: TRBD2; CDR3 DNA: TGTGCCAGCAGCCGGGGACTAGCGAATTACAATGAGCAGTTCTTC; CDR3 protein: CASSRGLANYNEQFF
J gene: TRBJ1-5; V gene: TRBV20-1; clone size: .; D gene: .; CDR3 DNA: TGCAGTGCTAGAGAGGGCGGCTATCAGCCCCAGCATTTT; CDR3 protein: CSAREGGYQPQHF
J gene: TRBJ1-1; V gene: TRBV12-3/TRBV12-4; clone size: .; D gene: TRBD1; CDR3 DNA: TGTGCCAGCAGTTCAGGGGGTGAAGCTTTCTTT; CDR3 protein: CASSSGGEAFF
J gene: TRBJ2-3; V gene: TRBV6-2/TRBV6-3; clone size: few; D gene: TRBD1; CDR3 DNA: TGTGCCAGCAGTTACCAGGGGGCAGATACGCAGTATTTT; CDR3 protein: CASSYQGADTQYF
J gene: TRBJ1-5; V gene: TRBV2; clone size: .; D gene: .; CDR3 DNA: TGTGCCAGCAGTGATGCAACAGATCCTTACCAGCCCCAGCATTTT; CDR3 protein: CASSDATDPYQPQHF
J gene: TRBJ2-1; V gene: TRBV5-8; clone size: few; D gene: .; CDR3 DNA: TGTGCCAGCAGCCCTAGTGGGTTGGAGCAGTTCTTC; CDR3 protein: CASSPSGLEQFF
J gene: TRBJ2-7; V gene: TRBV27; clone size: .; D gene: TRBD1; CDR3 DNA: TGTGCCAGCGGACAGGGCCCACATTTGGGGCAGTACTTC; CDR3 protein: CASGQGPHLGQYF
J gene: TRBJ1-1; V gene: TRBV7-9; clone size: .; D gene: TRBD1; CDR3 DNA: TGTGCCAGCACGGACAGGGTTACTGAAGCTTTCTTT; CDR3 protein: CASTDRVTEAFF
J gene: TRBJ2-3; V gene: TRBV2; clone size: .; D gene: .; CDR3 DNA: TGTGCCAGCAGACCTCGGGGGCCAGTTAGTAAGCAGTATTTT; CDR3 protein: CASRPRGPVSKQYF
J gene: TRBJ2-3; V gene: TRBV5-5; clone size: few; D gene: .; CDR3 DNA: TGTGCCAGCAGCTTGTGGTCAGGGGAAAGCACAGATACGCAGTATTTT; CDR3 protein: CASSLWSGESTDTQYF
J gene: TRBJ1-2; V gene: TRBV20-1; clone size: .; D gene: .; CDR3 DNA: TGCAGTGCTAGTCCTCGGGCGGATTATGGCTACACCTTC; CDR3 protein: CSASPRADYGYTF
J gene: TRBJ2-7; V gene: TRBV4-1; clone size: .; D gene: .; CDR3 DNA: TGCGCCAGCAGCCCACGAGGAGGGACAGCCTACGAGCAGTACTTC; CDR3 protein: CASSPRGGTAYEQYF
J gene: TRBJ1-1; V gene: TRBV5-1; clone size: many; D gene: .; CDR3 DNA: TGCGCCAGCAGCTTGGCCACGGGCGACACTGAAGCTTTCTTT; CDR3 protein: CASSLATGDTEAFF